This T cell receptor (beta chain) was retrieved from a study of cytomegalovirus exposure and HLA in healthy donors. Germline-derived CDR1 and CDR2 are MDHEN and SYDVKM. Trimming took 5 bases from V and 5 from J, leaving 16 bases between them. The CDR3 covers 15 residues. It was with 60 Vbeta and 13 Jbeta primers that the PCR ran. Clones were sequenced by immunoSEQ multiplex PCR, and TCRdb holds only the in-frame ones, with some missing. The sample carries roughly 200,000 clones, roughly 79% recorded once. The TCR was taken from a man younger than 40 in good health and CMV-seronegative. The V and J genes are TRBV28 and TRBJ1-5; a possible D gene is TRBD1 (5 bases). The sample was PBMCs. The CDR3 loop is CASSGALGRDQPQHF. The CDR3 nucleotides read TGTGCCAGCAGTGGGGCCCTGGGAAGGGATCAGCCCCAGCATTTT.